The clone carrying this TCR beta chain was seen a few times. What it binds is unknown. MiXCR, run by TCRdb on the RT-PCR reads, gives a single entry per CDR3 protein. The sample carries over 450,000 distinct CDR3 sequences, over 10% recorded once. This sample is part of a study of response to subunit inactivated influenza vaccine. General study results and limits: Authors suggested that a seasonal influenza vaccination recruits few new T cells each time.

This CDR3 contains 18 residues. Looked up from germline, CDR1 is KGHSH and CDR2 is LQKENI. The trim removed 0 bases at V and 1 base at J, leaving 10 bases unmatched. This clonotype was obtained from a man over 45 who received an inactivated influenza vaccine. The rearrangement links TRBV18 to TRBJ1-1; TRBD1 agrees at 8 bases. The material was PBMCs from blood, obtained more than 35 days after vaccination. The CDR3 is CASSPPLRRTGTNTEAFF. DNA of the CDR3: TGTGCCAGCTCACCACCGCTTAGACGGACAGGGACGAACACTGAAGCTTTCTTT.